The rows below give T cell receptor beta chains drawn from one sample of a study of T cells after yellow fever vaccination. MiXCR, run by TCRdb on the 5' RACE reads, gives a single entry per CDR3 protein. The sample holds some 160,000 distinct CDR3 sequences; 9.3% are singletons and the top ten take about 40%. Sequencing used CD8+ T cells sorted from PBMCs, obtained 45 days after the yellow fever booster vaccination. The receptors were gathered from a man aged 18-30 years who received the YFV17D yellow fever vaccine. Each CDR3 is given without its conserved first and last residue. Each record gives: J gene, V gene, CDR3 protein.

j_gene: TRBJ2-7; v_gene: TRBV20-1; CDR3aa: SARPGQGIHYGEQY
j_gene: TRBJ2-5; v_gene: TRBV12-3/TRBV12-4; CDR3aa: ASRHRGGETQY
j_gene: TRBJ2-5; v_gene: TRBV4-3; CDR3aa: ASSQEMGIHQETQY
j_gene: TRBJ1-2; v_gene: TRBV27; CDR3aa: ASSLGQSYGYT
j_gene: TRBJ2-1; v_gene: TRBV6-5; CDR3aa: ASSSTGGRYNEQF
j_gene: TRBJ1-1; v_gene: TRBV6-5; CDR3aa: ASSNLNRNTEAF
j_gene: TRBJ2-7; v_gene: TRBV2; CDR3aa: AVSASSGGSYEQY
j_gene: TRBJ2-1; v_gene: TRBV4-3; CDR3aa: ASSQGGTEQF
j_gene: TRBJ1-3; v_gene: TRBV10-3; CDR3aa: AINSLNTIY
j_gene: TRBJ1-6; v_gene: TRBV9; CDR3aa: ASSVDRSPLH
j_gene: TRBJ2-1; v_gene: TRBV20-1; CDR3aa: SARDRQGPYNEQF
j_gene: TRBJ2-1; v_gene: TRBV7-2; CDR3aa: ASSLSPSGGAEQF
j_gene: TRBJ1-1; v_gene: TRBV24-1; CDR3aa: ATNNLGLSGLREAF
j_gene: TRBJ1-1; v_gene: TRBV9; CDR3aa: ASSGTGDFVAF
j_gene: TRBJ1-6; v_gene: TRBV28; CDR3aa: ASRGRNSPLH
j_gene: TRBJ2-3; v_gene: TRBV6-5; CDR3aa: ASRPQPGRTDTQY
j_gene: TRBJ1-5; v_gene: TRBV2; CDR3aa: ATDAGRKYSNQPQH
j_gene: TRBJ2-7; v_gene: TRBV7-8; CDR3aa: ASSAGTGSNEQY
j_gene: TRBJ2-5; v_gene: TRBV19; CDR3aa: ASSSFSTGETQY
j_gene: TRBJ1-6; v_gene: TRBV27; CDR3aa: ASSLWAAFNSPLH
j_gene: TRBJ2-3; v_gene: TRBV7-9; CDR3aa: ASSWGGGSSTDTQY
j_gene: TRBJ1-1; v_gene: TRBV9; CDR3aa: ASSGPGAAAAAF
j_gene: TRBJ2-1; v_gene: TRBV4-1; CDR3aa: ASSQGGTNNEQF
j_gene: TRBJ2-7; v_gene: TRBV6-9; CDR3aa: ASSCNGSYEQY
j_gene: TRBJ2-7; v_gene: TRBV27; CDR3aa: ASSTRTAVGQY